The clone carrying this T cell receptor (beta chain) was detected a few times. The data are from a study of blood T cells in healthy people across ages. The CDR3 sequence is 14 residues long. J was trimmed by 4 bases and V by 1 base; bases with no gene match: 1. Germline loops: CDR1 LNHNV, CDR2 YYDKDF (reference sequence). Alongside a J-beta primer mix, a sample-barcoded 5' primer served in a second PCR lasting roughly 6 to 12 cycles. There were at least 3 million CDR3-containing paired-end reads obtained from each sample. TCRdb called the 5' RACE reads again in MiXCR, with one record for every CDR3 protein. The sample lists about 1.8 million distinct CDR3 sequences, 40% to 55% seen once, with over 2% in the top ten.

The clonotype originates from a woman aged 40-49 years in good health. This rearrangement joins TRBV15 to TRBJ2-1, with 7 bases identical to TRBD2. Sequences were obtained from blood. The CDR3: CATSRVGGYNEQFF. For the CDR3, the DNA is TGTGCCACCAGCAGAGTCGGGGGGTACAATGAGCAGTTCTTC.